A single sample gave rise to the 30 T cell receptor beta chains below, sequenced in a study of blood T cell repertoires in COVID-19. The protocol was immunoSEQ multiplex PCR, while the TCRdb copy is restricted to in-frame clones and leaves out a portion. Of under 250,000 clones detected, 85% to 90% appear once; the ten largest clones hold 3% to 4%. Sequenced sample: PBMCs or T cells enriched from blood (not recorded which). These receptors came from a woman aged 18-29 years in a cohort exposed to, infected with or recovered from COVID-19 (not recorded which).

This clone appeared a few times. The chain couples TRBV6-5 to TRBJ1-1; D is possibly TRBD1 (6 bases). In germline, CDR1 is MNHEY, CDR2 SVGAGI. The CDR3 has 14 residues. Between the trimmed V and J ends, which lost 6 bases and 5 bases, there was a span of 16 bases. CDR3: CASRTSGVGTEAFF. DNA of the CDR3: TGTGCCAGCAGAACTTCAGGGGTAGGGACTGAAGCTTTCTTT.

This clone has just a few counts. V usage is TRBV5-8 and J usage is TRBJ1-2; a possible D gene is TRBD1 (5 bases). The CDR3 runs to 14 residues. Trimming removed 0 bases from V and 4 bases from J, with 10 bases in between. The germline V gene encodes CDR1 SGHTS and CDR2 YDEGEE. The CDR3 region has the DNA TGTGCCAGCAGCTTGGAGAAGGGGCCCTATGGCTACACCTTC. As protein: CASSLEKGPYGYTF.

The rearrangement links TRBV7-8 to TRBJ1-1; TRBD1 is a possible D gene (5 bases). V was trimmed by 4 bases and J by 5 bases, leaving 11 bases between them. The CDR3 loop spans 13 amino acids. The germline V gene encodes CDR1 SGHVS and CDR2 FQNEAQ. CDR3 DNA sequence: TGTGCCAGCAGCTCCCAGGGAGGGACTGAAGCTTTCTTT. It specifies CASSSQGGTEAFF. The whole variable domain, filled in from reference TRBV7-8 and TRBJ1-1, reads GAGVSQSPRYKVAKRGQDVALRCDPISGHVSLFWYQQALGQGPEFLTYFQNEAQLDKSGLPSDRFFAERPEGSVSTLKIQRTQQEDSAVYLCASSSQGGTEAFFGQGTRLTVV.

The chain recombines TRBV4-1 with TRBJ1-6; no firm D call. V was clipped by 1 base and J by 3 bases, with 7 bases between them. Germline lookup yields CDR1 MGHRA and CDR2 YSYEKL. This CDR3 has 15 residues. The CDR3: CASSQGFSYNSPLHF. The CDR3 DNA reads as TGCGCCAGCAGCCAAGGGTTCAGCTATAATTCACCCCTCCACTTT.

The genes are TRBV27 and TRBJ1-3, with 7 bases aligning to TRBD1. The trim removed 6 bases at V and 10 bases at J, leaving 15 bases unmatched. Germline V gene data show CDR1 as MNHEY and CDR2 as SMNVEV (reference sequence). This CDR3 contains 15 residues. The CDR3 loop is CASSRQGSPPGTIYF. As DNA, the CDR3 is TGTGCCAGCAGCCGACAGGGTTCCCCACCAGGGACCATATATTTT.

This clone was seen only once. The rearrangement uses TRBV9 and TRBJ2-2; D remains unclear. The CDR3 has 15 amino acids. Germline CDR1 and CDR2: SGDLS and YYNGEE. With 4 bases removed from V and 4 bases from J, the gap between germline ends came to 14 bases. CDR3 DNA sequence: TGTGCCAGCAGCTCCGAGAGAGAGATCACCGGGGAGCTGTTTTTT. Translated, it gives CASSSEREITGELFF. Variable domain in full (rest from reference TRBV9 and TRBJ2-2): DSGVTQTPKHLITATGQRVTLRCSPRSGDLSVYWYQQSLDQGLQFLIQYYNGEERAKGNILERFSAQQFPDLHSELNLSSLELGDSALYFCASSSEREITGELFFGEGSRLTVL.

V gene TRBV7-9 combines with J gene TRBJ1-1; TRBD1 matches at 8 bases. V trimming: 7 bases; J trimming: 6 bases; junction bases outside the gene matches: 7. The CDR3 is 13 residues long. Germline V gene lookup returns CDR1 SEHNR and CDR2 FQNEAQ (reference sequence). CDR3: CASTPTGVAEAFF. The CDR3 DNA reads as TGTGCCAGCACCCCGACAGGGGTCGCTGAAGCTTTCTTT.

The J gene is TRBJ1-1, the V gene TRBV5-1; 7 positions agree with TRBD1. The CDR3 is 15 amino acids. V shed 4 bases, J shed 4 bases, and the junction held 10 bases outside the gene matches. CDR1 SGHRS and CDR2 YFSETQ come from the germline V gene. The CDR3, as DNA: TGCGCCAGCAGCACCACAGGGGAGCCGACCACTGAAGCTTTCTTT. Translation: CASSTTGEPTTEAFF.

The chain uses TRBV4-1 and TRBJ2-5, with 11 nucleotides matching TRBD1. This CDR3 is built from 16 residues. Germline V gene sequence: CDR1 MGHRA, CDR2 YSYEKL. V was pared by 0 bases and J by 4 bases, with 4 bases of the junction left unmatched. The CDR3 here is CASSQDGTGGGETQYF. The CDR3, as DNA: TGCGCCAGCAGCCAAGATGGGACAGGGGGGGGAGAGACCCAGTACTTC.

The table lists this clone with a count of one. Within the sample, other DNA sequences also encode this same CDR3. This rearrangement joins TRBV5-1 to TRBJ1-6, with TRBD1 identical over 10 bases. CDR1 SGHRS and CDR2 YFSETQ come from the germline V gene. CDR3 length: 15 amino acids. Germline trimming cut 4 bases from V and 7 bases from J; bases unmatched to any gene: 5. This CDR3 reads CASSPRTGGNSPLHF. CDR3 sequence (DNA): TGCGCCAGCAGCCCGAGGACAGGGGGAAATTCACCCCTCCACTTT.

The chain has TRBV7-9 and TRBJ2-4; TRBD1 matches at 7 bases. Germline CDR1 reads SEHNR; CDR2 reads FQNEAQ (reference sequence). V dropped 5 bases and J dropped 6; count of bases not matched to a gene: 10. This CDR3 has 15 amino acids. The CDR3, as DNA: TGTGCCAGCAGCCCCCGACAGGGAACGGGAAACATTCAGTACTTC. Amino acids: CASSPRQGTGNIQYF.

The V and J genes are TRBV7-9 and TRBJ1-1; D perhaps matches TRBD1 (6 bases). V was clipped by 5 bases and J by 12 bases, with 16 bases between them. CDR3 length equals 12 residues. CDR1 is SEHNR, CDR2 FQNEAQ, per germline (reference sequence). CDR3 nucleotides: TGTGCCAGCAGCCCACCGAACAGGGAACCTTTCTTT. Residues: CASSPPNREPFF.

This sequence joins TRBV28 and TRBJ1-6, with 8 positions matching TRBD1. The trim removed 7 bases at V and 6 bases at J, leaving 8 bases unmatched. Per the germline V gene, CDR1 is MDHEN and CDR2 is SYDVKM. The CDR3 consists of 15 residues. The CDR3 region is CASKDDRGGNSPLHF. The DNA of the CDR3 is TGTGCCAGCAAGGATGACAGGGGTGGTAATTCACCCCTCCACTTT.

V is TRBV18 and J is TRBJ2-3; no clear D gene. Germline values: CDR1 KGHSH, CDR2 LQKENI. The CDR3 is 14 amino acids. The V gene lost 6 bases and the J gene lost 5 bases, with 15 bases spanning the gap. Written as DNA, the CDR3 is TGTGCCAGCTCCCCCCCTGGGCTGGTAGATACGCAGTATTTT. Amino acids: CASSPPGLVDTQYF.

The V call is TRBV3-1 (or the pseudogene TRBV3-2), the J call TRBJ1-1; 9 nucleotides agree with TRBD1. There are 13 residues in the CDR3. The trim removed 0 bases at V and 10 bases at J, leaving 3 bases unmatched. CDR1 is LGHDT, CDR2 YNNKEL, per germline (reference sequence). CDR3 region: CASSQEGGQGAFF. The CDR3 DNA reads as TGTGCCAGCAGCCAAGAGGGGGGACAGGGAGCTTTCTTT.

This chain joins TRBV5-5 and TRBJ2-3; D is perhaps TRBD1 (6 bases). Germline V gene sequence: CDR1 SGHKS, CDR2 YYEKEE (reference sequence). With 0 bases removed from V and 1 base from J, the gap between germline ends came to 12 bases. There are 16 residues in the CDR3. In DNA form, the CDR3 reads TGTGCCAGCAGCTTGGCAGGGGTGGGGGGCACAGATACGCAGTATTTT. Translating gives CASSLAGVGGTDTQYF. Combining the CDR3 with reference TRBV5-5 and TRBJ2-3 gives the whole variable domain DAGVTQSPTHLIKTRGQQVTLRCSPISGHKSVSWYQQVLGQGPQFIFQYYEKEERGRGNFPDRFSARQFPNYSSELNVNALLLGDSALYLCASSLAGVGGTDTQYFGPGTRLTVL.

The CDR3, as DNA: TGTGCCAGCAGCATCTACGGGACATCCCAAGAGACCCAGTACTTC. This sequence encodes CASSIYGTSQETQYF. V and J are TRBV7-3 and TRBJ2-5, with D possibly TRBD1 on 6 matching bases. From germline, CDR1 is SGHTA and CDR2 FQGTGA. V lost 5 bases and J lost 1, with 14 bases in between. This CDR3 has 15 amino acids. The complete variable domain, with remaining parts taken from reference TRBV7-3 and TRBJ2-5, reads GAGVSQTPSNKVTEKGKYVELRCDPISGHTALYWYRQSLGQGPEFLIYFQGTGAADDSGLPNDRFFAVRPEGSVSTLKIQRTERGDSAVYLCASSIYGTSQETQYFGPGTRLLVL.

This chain joins TRBV27 and TRBJ2-7, with TRBD2 identical over 8 bases. Germline CDR1 is MNHEY and CDR2 is SMNVEV (reference sequence). This CDR3 contains 15 residues. V lost 4 bases to trimming and J lost 4 bases; unmatched junction nucleotides: 9. The CDR3 here is CASSSVAGGRYEQYF. The CDR3 region has the DNA TGTGCCAGCAGTTCGGTGGCGGGAGGAAGGTACGAGCAGTACTTC.

V gene TRBV12-5 combines with J gene TRBJ2-2; D is perhaps TRBD2 (6 bases). Germline CDR1 and CDR2: LGHNT and FRNRAP. This CDR3 has 15 residues. V lost 5 bases and J 3 bases, leaving 13 bases between the germline ends. The CDR3 spells CASGPLREDTGELFF. In DNA form, the CDR3 reads TGTGCTAGTGGTCCACTGAGGGAGGACACCGGGGAGCTGTTTTTT.

The chain employs TRBV19 and TRBJ2-6; D gene unclear. The CDR3 sequence is 15 residues long. Looked up from germline, CDR1 is LNHDA and CDR2 is SQIVND (reference sequence). The ends were cut back, 7 bases at V and 2 bases at J, with 12 bases in the middle. The CDR3 loop is CASNPSRTGANVLTF. For the CDR3, the DNA is TGTGCCAGTAATCCGAGCAGGACTGGGGCCAACGTCCTGACTTTC. Combining the CDR3 with reference TRBV19 and TRBJ2-6 gives the whole variable domain DGGITQSPKYLFRKEGQNVTLSCEQNLNHDAMYWYRQDPGQGLRLIYYSQIVNDFQKGDIAEGYSVSREKKESFPLTVTSAQKNPTAFYLCASNPSRTGANVLTFGAGSRLTVL.

This clone was picked up many times. The chain recombines TRBV10-3 with TRBJ1-2, with TRBD1 as a possible D gene (5 bases). The V and J ends lost 7 bases and 3 bases respectively, with 15 bases between them. The germline gives CDR1 ENHRY, CDR2 SYGVKD. The CDR3 totals 14 residues. This CDR3 is CAINQGGAYYGYTF. The DNA for the CDR3 is TGTGCCATCAACCAGGGAGGCGCTTACTATGGCTACACCTTC.

The chain carries TRBV24-1 and TRBJ1-3; no clear D gene. The germline CDR1 and CDR2 sequences are KGHDR and SFDVKD. The CDR3 extends over 17 amino acids. The V end lost 4 bases, the J end lost 0 bases, and 15 bases lay between the germline ends. In DNA form, the CDR3 reads TGTGCCACCAGTGACCCTCCTGGAGGGAGCTCTGGAAACACCATATATTTT. It is translated as CATSDPPGGSSGNTIYF.

This clone was counted once. The CDR3 DNA follows: TGCGCCAGCAGCGAAGGCAATGCGGCGAGTGGCTACACCTTC. Its protein is CASSEGNAASGYTF. V is TRBV5-1 and J is TRBJ1-2, with D uncertain. Trimming pared 4 bases from V and 7 bases from J, leaving 17 bases between. Germline V gene sequence: CDR1 SGHRS, CDR2 YFSETQ. CDR3 length equals 14 residues.

The chain recombines TRBV18 with TRBJ2-7; D is uncertain. This CDR3 has 14 amino acids. Trimming cost V 2 bases and J 0 bases, with 8 bases left between them. Germline CDR1 reads KGHSH; CDR2 reads LQKENI. CDR3 protein: CASSPSIASYEQYF. CDR3 nucleotides: TGTGCCAGCTCACCAAGCATCGCCTCCTACGAGCAGTACTTC.

V usage is TRBV9 and J usage is TRBJ1-1; TRBD1 matches 11 bases. The junction had 11 bases not matched to a gene; V was cut back by 3 bases and J by 7 bases. CDR3 length: 16 residues. The germline CDR1 and CDR2 sequences are SGDLS and YYNGEE. The CDR3 loop reads CASSARDRGFSFEAFF. The DNA for the CDR3 is TGTGCCAGCAGCGCCAGGGACAGGGGGTTTTCGTTTGAAGCTTTCTTT.

The gene calls are TRBV5-1 and TRBJ2-1, with D perhaps matching TRBD2 (5 bases). The CDR3 totals 16 residues. With 0 bases removed from V and 9 bases from J, the gap between germline ends came to 19 bases. Germline assignment: CDR1 SGHRS and CDR2 YFSETQ. The CDR3 protein is CASSLASGPTRSEQFF. The CDR3 bases are TGCGCCAGCAGCTTGGCCTCTGGTCCAACTAGATCTGAGCAGTTCTTC.

This rearrangement joins TRBV6-1 to TRBJ2-1; D may be TRBD2 (5 bases). This CDR3 comprises 18 residues. V lost 6 bases, J lost 1 base, and 22 bases lay in between. Germline values: CDR1 MNHNS, CDR2 SASEGT. The CDR3 bases are TGTGCCAGCAGCGAACCGTTCCCGAGGGAGTTTTCCTACAATGAGCAGTTCTTC. Translated: CASSEPFPREFSYNEQFF.

V usage is TRBV5-1 and J usage is TRBJ2-1, with TRBD2 matching 10 bases. This CDR3 region has 15 residues. V was clipped by 4 bases and J by 3 bases; unmatched bases: 4. CDR1 is SGHRS and CDR2 is YFSETQ in the germline V gene. The CDR3 is CASSLAGDNYNEQFF. The CDR3, as DNA: TGCGCCAGCAGCCTAGCGGGGGACAACTACAATGAGCAGTTCTTC.

The chain couples TRBV3-1 (or the pseudogene TRBV3-2) to TRBJ2-1; D is uncertain. Per the germline V gene, CDR1 is LGHDT and CDR2 is YNNKEL (reference sequence). This CDR3 has 14 amino acids. V dropped 0 bases and J dropped 3 bases, with 6 bases sitting between them. CDR3 sequence reads: CASSQERLYNEQFF. The DNA of the CDR3 is TGTGCCAGCAGCCAAGAGCGTCTCTACAATGAGCAGTTCTTC.

V and J are TRBV2 and TRBJ2-1; weak D call: TRBD2 (6 bases). Trimming pared 4 bases from V and 7 bases from J, leaving 23 bases between. The CDR3 is 17 amino acids. CDR1 SNHLY and CDR2 FYNNEI come from the germline V gene. This CDR3 reads CASSGQWGDFAINEQFF. The CDR3 bases are TGTGCCAGCAGTGGCCAATGGGGGGACTTCGCCATTAATGAGCAGTTCTTC.